The clone carrying this T cell receptor beta chain was observed a handful of times. This sample was included in a study of CD8 T cells in Susac syndrome. When the RNA was reverse transcribed, random hexamers were used with an input of about 0.45 to 1 ug. MiXCR, run by TCRdb on the immunoSEQ multiplex PCR reads, gives a single entry per CDR3 protein. Found here are under 200,000 distinct CDR3 sequences, approximately 94% of them singletons; the top ten hold 0.1% to 0.13%. The CDR3 covers 16 residues. The ends were cut back, 4 bases at V and 4 bases at J, with 21 bases in the middle. Germline values: CDR1 SGHRS, CDR2 YFSETQ.

The J gene is TRBJ2-7, the V gene TRBV5-1; D is possibly TRBD1 (6 bases). The receptor was isolated from a human donor with Susac syndrome. The sample was CD4+ T cells from PBMCs. The DNA for the CDR3 is TGCGCCAGCAGCGAAGCCCCACAGGGTACCTCGTACGAGCAGTACTTC. Encoded protein: CASSEAPQGTSYEQYF.